This T cell receptor (beta chain) was recorded in a study of blood T cells in healthy people across ages. The authors ran a second PCR of 7 to 11 cycles using a sample-barcoded 5' primer and a J-beta primer mix. TCRdb called the 5' RACE reads again in MiXCR, with one record for every CDR3 protein. This table holds fewer than 900,000 distinct CDR3 sequences, roughly 41% found once. This clonotype was counted between two and nine times. Antigen specificity is unknown. Points from the study as a whole: Diversity of TCR beta per million T cells declined in a roughly linear way with age.

The CDR3 runs to 14 residues. Germline V CDR1 and CDR2: LGHNT, FRNRAP. Between the trimmed V and J ends, which lost 5 bases and 5 bases, there was a span of 15 bases. The rearrangement uses TRBV12-5 and TRBJ2-5; no definite D call. The TCR originated in a woman aged 55-70 years in good health. The source material was blood. The CDR3 sequence is CASGARYPLETQYF. CDR3 DNA sequence: TGTGCTAGTGGTGCTAGATATCCCTTGGAGACCCAGTACTTC.